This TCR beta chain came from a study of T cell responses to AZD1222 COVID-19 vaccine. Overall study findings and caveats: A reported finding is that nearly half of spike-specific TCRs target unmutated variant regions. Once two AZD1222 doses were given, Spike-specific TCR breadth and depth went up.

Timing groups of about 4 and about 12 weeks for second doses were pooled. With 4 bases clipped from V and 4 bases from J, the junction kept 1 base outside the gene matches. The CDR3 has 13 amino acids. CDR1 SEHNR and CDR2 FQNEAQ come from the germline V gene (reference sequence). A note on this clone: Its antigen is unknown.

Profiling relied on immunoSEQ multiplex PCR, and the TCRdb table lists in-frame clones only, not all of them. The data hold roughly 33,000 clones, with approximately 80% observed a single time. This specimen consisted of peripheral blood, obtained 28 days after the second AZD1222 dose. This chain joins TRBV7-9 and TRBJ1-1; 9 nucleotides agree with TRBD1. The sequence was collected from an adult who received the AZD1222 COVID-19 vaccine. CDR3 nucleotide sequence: TGTGCCAGCAGCTGGGACAGGGTCACTGAAGCTTTCTTT. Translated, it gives CASSWDRVTEAFF. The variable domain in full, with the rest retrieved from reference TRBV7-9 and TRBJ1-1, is DTGVSQNPRHKITKRGQNVTFRCDPISEHNRLYWYRQTLGQGPEFLTYFQNEAQLEKSRLLSDRFSAERPKGSFSTLEIQRTEQGDSAMYLCASSWDRVTEAFFGQGTRLTVV.